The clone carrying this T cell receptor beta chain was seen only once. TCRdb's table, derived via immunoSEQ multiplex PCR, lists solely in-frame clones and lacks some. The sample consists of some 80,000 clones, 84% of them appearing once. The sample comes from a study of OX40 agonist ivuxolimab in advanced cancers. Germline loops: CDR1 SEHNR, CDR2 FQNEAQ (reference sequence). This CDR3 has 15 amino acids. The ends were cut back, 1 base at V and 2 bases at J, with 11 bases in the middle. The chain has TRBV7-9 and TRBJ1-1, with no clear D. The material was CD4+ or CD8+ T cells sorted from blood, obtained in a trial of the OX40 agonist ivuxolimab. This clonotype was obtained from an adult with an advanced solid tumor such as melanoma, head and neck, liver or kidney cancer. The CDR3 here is CASSLVGGINTEAFF. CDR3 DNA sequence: TGTGCCAGCAGCTTAGTTGGAGGGATAAACACTGAAGCTTTCTTT. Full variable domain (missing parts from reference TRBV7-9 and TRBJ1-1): DTGVSQNPRHKITKRGQNVTFRCDPISEHNRLYWYRQTLGQGPEFLTYFQNEAQLEKSRLLSDRFSAERPKGSFSTLEIQRTEQGDSAMYLCASSLVGGINTEAFFGQGTRLTVV.